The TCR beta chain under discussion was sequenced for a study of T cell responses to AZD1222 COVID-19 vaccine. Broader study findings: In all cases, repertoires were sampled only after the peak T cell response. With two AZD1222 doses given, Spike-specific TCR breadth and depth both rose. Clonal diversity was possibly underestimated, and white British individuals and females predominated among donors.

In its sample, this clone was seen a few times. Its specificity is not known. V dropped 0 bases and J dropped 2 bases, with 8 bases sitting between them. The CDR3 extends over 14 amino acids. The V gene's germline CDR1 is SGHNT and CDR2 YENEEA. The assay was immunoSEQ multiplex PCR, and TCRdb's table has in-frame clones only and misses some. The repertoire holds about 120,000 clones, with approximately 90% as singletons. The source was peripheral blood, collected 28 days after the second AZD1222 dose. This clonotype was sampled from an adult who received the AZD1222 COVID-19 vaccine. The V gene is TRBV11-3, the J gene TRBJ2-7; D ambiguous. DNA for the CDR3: TGTGCCAGCAGCTTAGATGGCCAAACCTACGAGCAGTACTTC. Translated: CASSLDGQTYEQYF.